The 21 T cell receptor beta chains presented below share a single source sample, sequenced in a study of T cell clonotyping in hematopoietic cell transplantation. Some clones are missing from TCRdb's copy, which holds only in-frame ones; the method was immunoSEQ multiplex PCR. The sample lists under 9,500 clones; roughly nine tenths were seen once. The source material was PBMCs, sampled 180 days after allogeneic stem cell transplant. The receptors were sampled from a human patient who had an allogeneic stem cell transplant, so the T cells may come from the graft donor. The donor label of this sample is uncertain. Some clones in this sample may be carry-over from other donors' samples.

This clone was seen a handful of times. The chain uses TRBV27 and TRBJ2-3; 12 bases map to TRBD1. The CDR3 is 19 residues long. CDR1 MNHEY and CDR2 SMNVEV come from the germline V gene (reference sequence). The junction had 9 bases not matched to a gene; V was cut back by 1 base and J by 1 base. CDR3 bases: TGTGCCAGCAGTTTATTGGGACAGGGGGCAGAAGGAGGCACAGATACGCAGTATTTT. Translated: CASSLLGQGAEGGTDTQYF.

This clone was seen only once. The gene calls are TRBV7-2 and TRBJ1-3; D may be TRBD1 (5 bases). Trimming took off 2 bases at V and 4 bases at J, with 6 bases between the two ends. Germline values: CDR1 SGHTA, CDR2 FQGNSA. The CDR3 runs to 13 residues. The CDR3 DNA is TGTGCCAGCAGCTTATCAGGGGGAAACACCATATATTTT. Translation: CASSLSGGNTIYF. Supplemented by reference TRBV7-2 and TRBJ1-3, the full variable domain reads GAGVSQSPSNKVTEKGKDVELRCDPISGHTALYWYRQSLGQGLEFLIYFQGNSAPDKSGLPSDRFSAERTGGSVSTLTIQRTQQEDSAVYLCASSLSGGNTIYFGEGSWLTVV.

This chain joins TRBV5-1 and TRBJ1-1, with TRBD1 as a possible D gene (6 bases). Trimming took 1 base from V and 1 from J, leaving 8 bases between them. There are 14 residues in the CDR3. Germline CDR1 is SGHRS and CDR2 is YFSETQ. The CDR3 coding sequence is TGCGCCAGCAGCTTGAGGACAGAGAACACTGAAGCTTTCTTT. Residues: CASSLRTENTEAFF.

This clone was seen just once. This chain links TRBV5-1 with TRBJ2-3; TRBD1 aligns across 10 bases. CDR3 length: 16 residues. CDR1 and CDR2 (germline): SGHRS, YFSETQ. The V gene end was trimmed by 4 bases and the J gene end by 2 bases; junction bases not matched to a gene: 7. The CDR3 bases are TGCGCCAGCAGCCCCTTGGGACAGGGGACCACAGATACGCAGTATTTT. Encoded protein: CASSPLGQGTTDTQYF. Full variable domain (rest looked up from reference TRBV5-1 and TRBJ2-3): KAGVTQTPRYLIKTRGQQVTLSCSPISGHRSVSWYQQTPGQGLQFLFEYFSETQRNKGNFPGRFSGRQFSNSRSEMNVSTLELGDSALYLCASSPLGQGTTDTQYFGPGTRLTVL.

This clone appeared a single time. This sequence joins TRBV15 and TRBJ2-3; 7 bases agree with TRBD2. CDR1 is LNHNV, CDR2 YYDKDF, per germline (reference sequence). V shed 8 bases, J shed 1 base, and the junction held 3 bases outside the gene matches. The CDR3 is 13 residues long. The CDR3 DNA follows: TGTGCCACCGGGGCGGGGGGCACAGATACGCAGTATTTT. This encodes CATGAGGTDTQYF.

This chain connects TRBV7-6 to TRBJ1-1; the match to TRBD1 covers 7 bases. CDR3 length equals 14 residues. The ends lost 1 base at V and 4 bases at J; junction bases unmatched: 3. The germline gives CDR1 SGHVS, CDR2 FNYEAQ. The DNA for the CDR3 is TGTGCCAGCAGCTTAGAAGGGGGCCTCACTGAAGCTTTCTTT. Encoded protein: CASSLEGGLTEAFF.

CDR3 sequence: CASSLNILRNTEAFF. CDR3 bases: TGCGCCAGCAGCCTGAACATTCTGCGGAACACTGAAGCTTTCTTT. This rearrangement joins TRBV5-1 to TRBJ1-1; D is ambiguous. The CDR3 spans 15 residues. The V and J ends lost 4 bases and 1 base respectively, with 14 bases between them. The germline V gene encodes CDR1 SGHRS and CDR2 YFSETQ.

The chain employs TRBV9 and TRBJ2-3, with TRBD2 identical over 14 bases. V lost 3 bases to trimming and J lost 2 bases; unmatched junction nucleotides: 2. Germline CDR1 reads SGDLS; CDR2 reads YYNGEE. The CDR3 covers 16 residues. DNA for the CDR3: TGTGCCAGCAGCGAGGGACTAGCGGGGGCCACAGATACGCAGTATTTT. It is translated as CASSEGLAGATDTQYF.

This chain links TRBV6-5 with TRBJ2-5, with 7 bases fitting TRBD1. The CDR3 covers 13 residues. Germline V gene data show CDR1 as MNHEY and CDR2 as SVGAGI. V shed 6 bases and J 5 bases; nucleotides not matched to a gene: 6. The CDR3 sequence: CASRQTGTETQYF. The CDR3 DNA sequence: TGTGCCAGCAGGCAGACAGGGACGGAGACCCAGTACTTC.

In its sample, this clone was seen once. The rearrangement links TRBV28 to TRBJ2-3; tentative D call: TRBD2 (5 bases). Looked up from germline, CDR1 is MDHEN and CDR2 is SYDVKM. This CDR3 spans 14 amino acids. The V and J ends lost 7 bases and 4 bases respectively, with 15 bases between them. CDR3 nucleotide sequence: TGTGCCAGCACTTCACGAGGGCCCCCAGATACGCAGTATTTT. Its translation is CASTSRGPPDTQYF.

The rearrangement links TRBV19 to TRBJ1-1; D perhaps matches TRBD1 (6 bases). The CDR3 contains 13 residues. Germline lookup yields CDR1 LNHDA and CDR2 SQIVND (reference sequence). V was clipped by 7 bases and J by 3 bases, with 12 bases between them. CDR3 region: CASIMGGYTEAFF. DNA for the CDR3: TGTGCCAGTATAATGGGGGGCTACACTGAAGCTTTCTTT.

The chain carries TRBV10-3 and TRBJ2-7, with D hard to call. Deletions cut 0 bases from V and 5 bases from J, with 5 bases between. Germline V gene data show CDR1 as ENHRY and CDR2 as SYGVKD. CDR3 length equals 12 residues. The CDR3 bases are TGTGCCATCAGTGAGTCGGGAAACGAGCAGTACTTC. As protein: CAISESGNEQYF.

The V gene is TRBV9, the J gene TRBJ1-2; 8 nucleotides align to TRBD1. J gave up 1 base and V 7 bases, and 6 bases lay outside the gene matches. Germline loops: CDR1 SGDLS, CDR2 YYNGEE. The CDR3 loop spans 14 amino acids. The CDR3 here is CASQFGQGNYGYTF. The CDR3 DNA is TGTGCCAGCCAGTTCGGACAGGGTAACTATGGCTACACCTTC.

The rearrangement links TRBV6-1 to TRBJ2-7; 8 bases agree with TRBD2. Germline CDR1 MNHNS, CDR2 SASEGT. CDR3 length: 15 residues. Losses at the gene ends were 10 bases for V and 0 bases for J; bases not matched to a gene: 11. The CDR3 nucleotides read TGTGCCACCTCCAGGGAGCGGGAGAACTCCTACGAGCAGTACTTC. Protein: CATSRERENSYEQYF.

This chain joins TRBV27 and TRBJ2-6; no firm D call. The CDR3 loop spans 15 amino acids. Germline CDR1 MNHEY, CDR2 SMNVEV (reference sequence). V dropped 5 bases and J dropped 1 base, with 9 bases sitting between them. The CDR3 sequence is CASSPHSSGANVLTF. CDR3 DNA: TGTGCCAGCAGTCCGCATTCGTCTGGGGCCAACGTCCTGACTTTC.

The chain recombines TRBV5-5 with TRBJ1-3; D possibly corresponds to TRBD1 (5 bases). The germline gives CDR1 SGHKS, CDR2 YYEKEE (reference sequence). The CDR3 sequence is 15 residues long. The ends were cut back, 2 bases at V and 3 bases at J, with 12 bases in the middle. The CDR3 region is CASSFGRGGGNTIYF. The CDR3 nucleotides read TGTGCCAGCAGCTTCGGGAGGGGCGGTGGAAACACCATATATTTT.

The V gene is TRBV19, the J gene TRBJ1-4; D possibly corresponds to TRBD1 (6 bases). Per the germline V gene, CDR1 is LNHDA and CDR2 is SQIVND (reference sequence). This CDR3 comprises 16 residues. Deletions cut 4 bases from V and 6 bases from J, with 18 bases between. This CDR3 is CASSTPRDNLDEKLFF. As DNA, the CDR3 is TGTGCCAGTAGTACCCCGCGGGACAACCTAGATGAAAAACTGTTTTTT.

The chain recombines TRBV6-5 with TRBJ2-7, with D unclear. The CDR3 is made up of 13 amino acids. Germline CDR1 MNHEY, CDR2 SVGAGI. Trimming left V 1 base short and J 5 bases short, with 9 bases between. CDR3 region: CASSYFTSNEQYF. For the CDR3, the DNA is TGTGCCAGCAGTTACTTTACCTCAAACGAGCAGTACTTC.

The V gene is TRBV2, the J gene TRBJ2-7, with D possibly TRBD1 on 6 matching bases. V shed 2 bases and J shed 6 bases, with 17 bases lying between them. Per germline, CDR1 SNHLY and CDR2 FYNNEI. The CDR3 covers 15 residues. CDR3 nucleotides: TGTGCCAGCAGTGAACGTGGGCACCAGGGGATCGAGCAGTACTTC. Amino acids: CASSERGHQGIEQYF.

The rearrangement joins TRBV7-6 to TRBJ1-1; D is ambiguous. Per germline, CDR1 SGHVS and CDR2 FNYEAQ. Trimming took 0 bases from V and 3 from J, leaving 8 bases between them. The CDR3 has 14 amino acids. Here the CDR3 reads CASSLASTHTEAFF. CDR3 nucleotides: TGTGCCAGCAGCTTAGCGTCCACTCACACTGAAGCTTTCTTT.

This clone was observed a few times. The V and J genes are TRBV19 and TRBJ2-7, with 8 bases matching TRBD1. Germline CDR1 is LNHDA and CDR2 is SQIVND (reference sequence). V shed 4 bases and J 3 bases; nucleotides not matched to a gene: 14. The CDR3 extends over 17 amino acids. As DNA, the CDR3 is TGTGCCAGTAGTACGACAGGGGAGCCCATACCGAGCTACGAGCAGTACTTC. Its translation: CASSTTGEPIPSYEQYF.